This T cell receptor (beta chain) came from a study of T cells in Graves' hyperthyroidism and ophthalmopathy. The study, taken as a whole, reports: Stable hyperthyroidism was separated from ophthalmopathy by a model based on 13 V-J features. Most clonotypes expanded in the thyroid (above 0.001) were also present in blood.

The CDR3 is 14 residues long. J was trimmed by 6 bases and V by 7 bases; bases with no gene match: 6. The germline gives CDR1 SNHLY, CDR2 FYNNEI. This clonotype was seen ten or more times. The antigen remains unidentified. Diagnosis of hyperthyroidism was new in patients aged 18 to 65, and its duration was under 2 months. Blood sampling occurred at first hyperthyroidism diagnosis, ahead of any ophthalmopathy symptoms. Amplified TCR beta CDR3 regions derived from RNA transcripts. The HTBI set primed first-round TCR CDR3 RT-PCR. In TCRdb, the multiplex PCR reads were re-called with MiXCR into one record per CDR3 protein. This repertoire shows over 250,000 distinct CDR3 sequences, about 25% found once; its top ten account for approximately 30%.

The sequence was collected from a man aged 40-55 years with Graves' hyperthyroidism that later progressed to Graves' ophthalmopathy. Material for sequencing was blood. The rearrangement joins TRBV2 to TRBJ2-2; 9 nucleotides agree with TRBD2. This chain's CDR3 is CASNAGGPAGELFF. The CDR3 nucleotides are TGTGCCAGCAATGCGGGAGGGCCCGCCGGGGAGCTGTTTTTT. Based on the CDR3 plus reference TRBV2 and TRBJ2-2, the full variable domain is EPEVTQTPSHQVTQMGQEVILRCVPISNHLYFYWYRQILGQKVEFLVSFYNNEISEKSEIFDDQFSVERPDGSNFTLKIRSTKLEDSAMYFCASNAGGPAGELFFGEGSRLTVL.